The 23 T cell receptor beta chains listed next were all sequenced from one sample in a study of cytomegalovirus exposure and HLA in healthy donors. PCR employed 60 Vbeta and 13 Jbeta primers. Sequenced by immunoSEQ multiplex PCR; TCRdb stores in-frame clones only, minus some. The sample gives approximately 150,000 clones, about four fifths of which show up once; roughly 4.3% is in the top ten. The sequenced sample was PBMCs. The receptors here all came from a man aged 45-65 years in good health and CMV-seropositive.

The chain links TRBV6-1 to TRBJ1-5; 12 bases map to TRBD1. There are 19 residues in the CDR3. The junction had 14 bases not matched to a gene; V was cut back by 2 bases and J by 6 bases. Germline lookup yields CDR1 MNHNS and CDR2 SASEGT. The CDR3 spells CASSERGDRGRVGGQPQHF. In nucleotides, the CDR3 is TGTGCCAGCAGTGAAAGGGGGGACAGGGGGCGCGTAGGCGGTCAGCCCCAGCATTTT.

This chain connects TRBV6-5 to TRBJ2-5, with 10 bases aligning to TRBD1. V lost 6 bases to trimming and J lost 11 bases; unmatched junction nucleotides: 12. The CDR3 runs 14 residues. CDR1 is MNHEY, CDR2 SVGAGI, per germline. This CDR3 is CASSSRDRGLEQYF. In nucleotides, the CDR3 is TGTGCCAGCAGCTCCCGGGACAGGGGTTTAGAGCAGTACTTC.

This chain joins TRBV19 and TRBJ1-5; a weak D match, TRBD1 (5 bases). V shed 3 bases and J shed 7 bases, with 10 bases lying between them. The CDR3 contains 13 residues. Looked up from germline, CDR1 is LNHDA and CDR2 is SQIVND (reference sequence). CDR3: CASSIGGEQPQHF. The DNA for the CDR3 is TGTGCCAGTAGTATCGGGGGGGAACAGCCCCAGCATTTT.

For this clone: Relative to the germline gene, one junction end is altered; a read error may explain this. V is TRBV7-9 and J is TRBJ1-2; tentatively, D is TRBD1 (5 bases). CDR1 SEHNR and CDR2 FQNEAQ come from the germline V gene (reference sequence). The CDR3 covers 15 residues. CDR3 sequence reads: CSSSRQGPLGDGYTF. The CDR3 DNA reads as TGTTCCAGCAGCCGCCAGGGCCCATTGGGTGATGGCTACACCTTC.

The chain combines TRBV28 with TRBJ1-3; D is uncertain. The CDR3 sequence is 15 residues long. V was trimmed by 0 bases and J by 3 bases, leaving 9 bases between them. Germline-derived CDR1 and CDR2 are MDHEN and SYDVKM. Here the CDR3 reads CASSLWEGGGNTIYF. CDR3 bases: TGTGCCAGCAGTTTATGGGAGGGTGGTGGAAACACCATATATTTT.

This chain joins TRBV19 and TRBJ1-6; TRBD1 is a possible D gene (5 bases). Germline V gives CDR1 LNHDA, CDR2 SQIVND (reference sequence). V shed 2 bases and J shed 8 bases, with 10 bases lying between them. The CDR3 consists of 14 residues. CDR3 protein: CASSIRGVDSPLHF. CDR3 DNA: TGTGCCAGTAGTATACGGGGGGTGGATTCACCCCTCCACTTT.

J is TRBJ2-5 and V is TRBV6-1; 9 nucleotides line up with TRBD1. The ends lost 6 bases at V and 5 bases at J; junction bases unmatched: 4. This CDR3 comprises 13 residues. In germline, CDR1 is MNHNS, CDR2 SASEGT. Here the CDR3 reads CASRYRGRETQYF. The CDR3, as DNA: TGTGCCAGCAGATACAGGGGGCGCGAGACCCAGTACTTC.

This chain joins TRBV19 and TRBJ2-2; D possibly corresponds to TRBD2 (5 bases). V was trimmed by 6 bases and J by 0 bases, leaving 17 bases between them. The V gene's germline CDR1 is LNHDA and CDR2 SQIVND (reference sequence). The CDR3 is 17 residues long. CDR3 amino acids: CASSRLTRAPNTGELFF. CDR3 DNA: TGTGCCAGTAGCCGGCTCACTAGGGCCCCGAACACCGGGGAGCTGTTTTTT.

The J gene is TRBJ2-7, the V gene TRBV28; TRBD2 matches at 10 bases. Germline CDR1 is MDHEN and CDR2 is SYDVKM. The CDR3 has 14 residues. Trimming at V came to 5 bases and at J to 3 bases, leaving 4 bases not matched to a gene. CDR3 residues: CASSPGTSDYEQYF. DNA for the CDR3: TGTGCCAGCAGTCCCGGGACTAGCGACTACGAGCAGTACTTC.

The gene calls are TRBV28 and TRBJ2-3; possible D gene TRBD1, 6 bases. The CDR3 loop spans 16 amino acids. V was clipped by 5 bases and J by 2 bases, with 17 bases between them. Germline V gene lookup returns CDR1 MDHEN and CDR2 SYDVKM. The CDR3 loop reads CASSIGQSYYTDTQYF. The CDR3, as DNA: TGTGCCAGCAGTATAGGACAGAGCTACTACACAGATACGCAGTATTTT.

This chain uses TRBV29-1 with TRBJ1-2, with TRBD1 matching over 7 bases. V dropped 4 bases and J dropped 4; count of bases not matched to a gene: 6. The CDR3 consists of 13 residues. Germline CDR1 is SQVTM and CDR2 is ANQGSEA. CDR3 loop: CSVGGDSTYGYTF. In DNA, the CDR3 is TGCAGCGTTGGAGGGGACAGCACCTATGGCTACACCTTC.

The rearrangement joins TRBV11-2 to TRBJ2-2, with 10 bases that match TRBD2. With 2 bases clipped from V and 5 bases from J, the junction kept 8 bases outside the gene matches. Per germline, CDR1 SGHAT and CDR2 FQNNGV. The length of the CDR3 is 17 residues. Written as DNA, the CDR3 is TGTGCCAGCAGCTTAAGCTCGGGACTAGCGTTTACCGGGGAGCTGTTTTTT. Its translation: CASSLSSGLAFTGELFF.

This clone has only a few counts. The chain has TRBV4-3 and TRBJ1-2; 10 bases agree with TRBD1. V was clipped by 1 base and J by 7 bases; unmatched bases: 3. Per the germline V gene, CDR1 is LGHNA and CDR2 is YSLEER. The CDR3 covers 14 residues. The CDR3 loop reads CASSQGQGAFGYTF. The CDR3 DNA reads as TGCGCCAGCAGCCAAGGACAGGGGGCGTTTGGCTACACCTTC.

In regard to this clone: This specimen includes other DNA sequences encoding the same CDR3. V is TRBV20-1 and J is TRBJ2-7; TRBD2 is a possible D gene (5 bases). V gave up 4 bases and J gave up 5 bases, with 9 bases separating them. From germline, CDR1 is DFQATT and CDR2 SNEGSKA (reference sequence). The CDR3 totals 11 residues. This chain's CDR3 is CSATTGNEQYF. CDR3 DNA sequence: TGCAGTGCTACCACCGGGAACGAGCAGTACTTC.

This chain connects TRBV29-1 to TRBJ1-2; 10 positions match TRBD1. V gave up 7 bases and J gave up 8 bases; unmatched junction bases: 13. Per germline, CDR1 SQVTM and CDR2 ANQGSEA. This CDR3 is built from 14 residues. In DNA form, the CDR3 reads TGCAGCGGTTTTCCCTCCGCGACAGGGGGCGGCTACACCTTC. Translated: CSGFPSATGGGYTF.

CDR3 loop: CASSLDREQYVDTEAFF. CDR3 DNA: TGTGCCAGCAGCTTAGATCGGGAACAGTATGTGGACACTGAAGCTTTCTTT. The chain recombines TRBV11-2 with TRBJ1-1; D is unclear. V lost 0 bases and J 3 bases, leaving 17 bases between the germline ends. Germline CDR1 is SGHAT and CDR2 is FQNNGV. CDR3 length: 17 amino acids.

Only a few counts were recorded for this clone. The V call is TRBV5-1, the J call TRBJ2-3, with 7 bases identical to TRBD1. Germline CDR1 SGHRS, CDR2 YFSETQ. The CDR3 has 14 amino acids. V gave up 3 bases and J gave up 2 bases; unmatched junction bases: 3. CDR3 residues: CASSSGTDTDTQYF. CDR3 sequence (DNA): TGCGCCAGCAGCTCCGGGACAGACACAGATACGCAGTATTTT.

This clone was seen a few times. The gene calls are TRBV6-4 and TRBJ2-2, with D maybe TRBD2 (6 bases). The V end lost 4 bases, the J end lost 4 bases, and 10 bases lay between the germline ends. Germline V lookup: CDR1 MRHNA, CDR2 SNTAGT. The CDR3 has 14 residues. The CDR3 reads CASSVQEGTGELFF. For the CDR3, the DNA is TGTGCCAGCAGTGTACAGGAGGGCACCGGGGAGCTGTTTTTT.

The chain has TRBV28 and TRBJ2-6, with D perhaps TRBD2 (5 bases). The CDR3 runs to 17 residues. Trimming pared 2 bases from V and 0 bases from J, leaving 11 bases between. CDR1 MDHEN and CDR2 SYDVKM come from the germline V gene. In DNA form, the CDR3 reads TGTGCCAGCAGTTTAGGGGAGCTTCTCTCTGGGGCCAACGTCCTGACTTTC. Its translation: CASSLGELLSGANVLTF. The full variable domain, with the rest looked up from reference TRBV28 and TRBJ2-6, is DVKVTQSSRYLVKRTGEKVFLECVQDMDHENMFWYRQDPGLGLRLIYFSYDVKMKEKGDIPEGYSVSREKKERFSLILESASTNQTSMYLCASSLGELLSGANVLTFGAGSRLTVL.

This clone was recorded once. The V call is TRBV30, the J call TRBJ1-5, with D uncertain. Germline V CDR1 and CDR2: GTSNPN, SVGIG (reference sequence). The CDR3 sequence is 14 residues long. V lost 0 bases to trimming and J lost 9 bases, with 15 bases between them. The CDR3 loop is CAWSVLGSQTPQHF. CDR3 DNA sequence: TGTGCCTGGAGTGTACTGGGGAGTCAGACGCCCCAGCATTTT.

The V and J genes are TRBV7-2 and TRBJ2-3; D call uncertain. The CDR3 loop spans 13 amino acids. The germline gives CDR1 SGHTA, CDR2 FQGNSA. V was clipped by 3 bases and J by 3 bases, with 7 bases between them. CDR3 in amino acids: CASSFPRTDTQYF. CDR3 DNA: TGTGCCAGCAGCTTCCCCAGAACAGATACGCAGTATTTT.

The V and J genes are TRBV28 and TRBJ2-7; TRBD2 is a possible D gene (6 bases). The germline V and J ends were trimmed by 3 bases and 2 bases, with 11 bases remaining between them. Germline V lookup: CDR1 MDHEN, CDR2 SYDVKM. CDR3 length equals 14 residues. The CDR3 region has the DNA TGTGCCAGCAGTTTTTTTTCGGGGGCCTACGAGCAGTACTTC. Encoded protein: CASSFFSGAYEQYF.

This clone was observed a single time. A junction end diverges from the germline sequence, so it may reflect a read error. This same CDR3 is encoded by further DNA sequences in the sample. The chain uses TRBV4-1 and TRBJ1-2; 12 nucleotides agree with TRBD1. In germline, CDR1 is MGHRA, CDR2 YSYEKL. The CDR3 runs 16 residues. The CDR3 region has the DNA TGTGCCAGCAGCCAACCGGGACAGGGGGCCCCCTATGGCTACACCTTC. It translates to CASSQPGQGAPYGYTF.